Listed here are 9 T cell receptor beta chains from one sample, sequenced in a study of Ad26.COV2.S vaccination and SARS-CoV-2 variants. Sequencing used immunoSEQ multiplex PCR; TCRdb keeps in-frame clones, though not all of them. The sample yields 85,000 to 120,000 clones, around 80% seen once. Sequenced material: peripheral blood, taken after recovery from COVID-19. These receptors came from a human donor who had recovered from COVID-19.

The genes are TRBV3-1 (or the pseudogene TRBV3-2) and TRBJ2-7, with D uncertain. The CDR3 is 16 residues long. V lost 1 base to trimming and J lost 0 bases, with 13 bases between them. The germline V gene encodes CDR1 LGHDT and CDR2 YNNKEL (reference sequence). The CDR3 DNA reads as TGTGCCAGCAGCCAAGGGGTATCCCCCAGCTCCTACGAGCAGTACTTC. It encodes CASSQGVSPSSYEQYF.

The V call is TRBV7-9, the J call TRBJ1-2; D might be TRBD1 (6 bases). CDR3 length equals 15 residues. The germline V gene encodes CDR1 SEHNR and CDR2 FQNEAQ (reference sequence). Trimming removed 1 base from V and 4 bases from J, with 13 bases in between. CDR3 in DNA: TGTGCCAGCAGCTTAGATGGGACAACTTTCTATGGCTACACCTTC. Amino acid sequence: CASSLDGTTFYGYTF. Full variable domain (rest looked up from reference TRBV7-9 and TRBJ1-2): DTGVSQNPRHKITKRGQNVTFRCDPISEHNRLYWYRQTLGQGPEFLTYFQNEAQLEKSRLLSDRFSAERPKGSFSTLEIQRTEQGDSAMYLCASSLDGTTFYGYTFGSGTRLTVV.

This chain connects TRBV7-7 to TRBJ2-1; either TRBD1 or TRBD2 may supply D (5 bases each). V shed 5 bases and J shed 0 bases, with 8 bases lying between them. This CDR3 is built from 14 residues. Germline-derived CDR1 and CDR2 are SSHAT and FNYEAQ (reference sequence). The CDR3 loop is CASSAGSSYNEQFF. In DNA, the CDR3 is TGTGCCAGCAGCGCAGGGAGCTCCTACAATGAGCAGTTCTTC.

The rearrangement uses TRBV7-2 and TRBJ2-5; 8 bases are a match to TRBD1. Germline CDR1 is SGHTA and CDR2 is FQGNSA. The CDR3 runs 14 residues. The V gene end was trimmed by 3 bases and the J gene end by 5 bases; junction bases not matched to a gene: 5. The CDR3 here is CASSFTGGHETQYF. The CDR3, as DNA: TGTGCCAGCAGCTTCACAGGGGGACACGAGACCCAGTACTTC. The full variable domain, in which reference TRBV7-2 and TRBJ2-5 provide the parts outside the CDR3, is GAGVSQSPSNKVTEKGKDVELRCDPISGHTALYWYRQSLGQGLEFLIYFQGNSAPDKSGLPSDRFSAERTGGSVSTLTIQRTQQEDSAVYLCASSFTGGHETQYFGPGTRLLVL.

The genes are TRBV7-2 and TRBJ1-3; D possibly corresponds to TRBD1 (5 bases). This CDR3 is built from 15 residues. Germline V gene lookup returns CDR1 SGHTA and CDR2 FQGNSA. V gave up 0 bases and J gave up 8 bases, with 14 bases separating them. In nucleotides, the CDR3 is TGTGCCAGCAGCTTAGCCAGCCGGAGGGGTCACACCATATATTTT. Residues: CASSLASRRGHTIYF.

The V gene is TRBV7-3, the J gene TRBJ2-3, with D possibly being TRBD1 (5 bases). The CDR3 is 14 residues long. Germline V gene sequence: CDR1 SGHTA, CDR2 FQGTGA. Trimming shortened V by 3 bases and J by 3 bases, and 10 bases separated the two germline ends. The CDR3 is CASSFGAATDTQYF. CDR3 bases: TGTGCCAGCAGCTTTGGGGCGGCAACAGATACGCAGTATTTT.

The chain recombines TRBV24-1 with TRBJ1-5; D is uncertain. The V and J ends lost 5 bases and 7 bases respectively, with 11 bases between them. Germline lookup yields CDR1 KGHDR and CDR2 SFDVKD. The CDR3 runs 13 residues. CDR3 nucleotides: TGTGCCACCAGTGGGAACCCAAACCAGCCCCAGCATTTT. This gives the protein CATSGNPNQPQHF.

In this sample, this clone turned up once. The chain employs TRBV5-1 and TRBJ2-1, with a weak D call TRBD1 (5 bases). The germline gives CDR1 SGHRS, CDR2 YFSETQ. V gave up 4 bases and J gave up 5 bases, with 22 bases separating them. The CDR3 loop spans 17 amino acids. The CDR3 spells CASSTGPPGYGNNEQFF. The CDR3 DNA sequence: TGCGCCAGCAGCACAGGCCCCCCAGGGTATGGAAACAATGAGCAGTTCTTC.

A single count supports this clone. V gene TRBV27 combines with J gene TRBJ2-7; 11 bases agree with TRBD1. This CDR3 has 14 residues. Germline V lookup: CDR1 MNHEY, CDR2 SMNVEV (reference sequence). V shed 6 bases and J 2 bases; nucleotides not matched to a gene: 3. CDR3 sequence (DNA): TGTGCCAGCAGGACGGACAGGGGGCCCTACGAGCAGTACTTC. As protein: CASRTDRGPYEQYF.